The clone carrying this T cell receptor beta chain was counted between two and nine times. Only in-frame clones appear in the TCRdb table, and some are missing; sequencing was by immunoSEQ multiplex PCR. This sample has roughly 120,000 clones, with more than 70% found just once. This sample was taken from a study of control samples from healthy donors and cancer patients. The CDR3 length is 14 residues. V shed 8 bases and J 5 bases; nucleotides not matched to a gene: 10. Germline V gene sequence: CDR1 MNHEY, CDR2 SVGAGI. The specimen was blood. The TCR originated in a woman in her sixties or seventies in good health. This chain links TRBV6-5 with TRBJ2-3; 7 nucleotides line up with TRBD1. CDR3 DNA sequence: TGTGCCAGCGCTGTCCAGGGGGATAGAGATACGCAGTATTTT. Encoded protein: CASAVQGDRDTQYF.